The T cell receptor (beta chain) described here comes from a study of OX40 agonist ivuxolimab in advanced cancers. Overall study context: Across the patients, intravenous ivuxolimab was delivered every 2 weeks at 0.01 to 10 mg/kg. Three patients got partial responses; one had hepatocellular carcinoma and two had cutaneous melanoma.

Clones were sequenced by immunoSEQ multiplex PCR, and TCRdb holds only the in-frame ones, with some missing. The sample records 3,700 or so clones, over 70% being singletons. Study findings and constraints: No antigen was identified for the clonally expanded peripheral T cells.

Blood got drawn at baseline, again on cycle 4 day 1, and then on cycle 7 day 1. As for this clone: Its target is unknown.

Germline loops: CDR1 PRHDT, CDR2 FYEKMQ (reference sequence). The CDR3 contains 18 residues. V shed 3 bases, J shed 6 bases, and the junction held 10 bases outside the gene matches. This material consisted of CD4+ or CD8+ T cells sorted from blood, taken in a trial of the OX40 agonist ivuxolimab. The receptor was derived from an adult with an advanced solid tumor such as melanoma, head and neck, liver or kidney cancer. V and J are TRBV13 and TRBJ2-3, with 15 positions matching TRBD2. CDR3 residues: CASSFQPGLAGGGDTQYF. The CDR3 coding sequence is TGTGCCAGCAGCTTTCAACCGGGACTAGCGGGGGGTGGGGATACGCAGTATTTT.